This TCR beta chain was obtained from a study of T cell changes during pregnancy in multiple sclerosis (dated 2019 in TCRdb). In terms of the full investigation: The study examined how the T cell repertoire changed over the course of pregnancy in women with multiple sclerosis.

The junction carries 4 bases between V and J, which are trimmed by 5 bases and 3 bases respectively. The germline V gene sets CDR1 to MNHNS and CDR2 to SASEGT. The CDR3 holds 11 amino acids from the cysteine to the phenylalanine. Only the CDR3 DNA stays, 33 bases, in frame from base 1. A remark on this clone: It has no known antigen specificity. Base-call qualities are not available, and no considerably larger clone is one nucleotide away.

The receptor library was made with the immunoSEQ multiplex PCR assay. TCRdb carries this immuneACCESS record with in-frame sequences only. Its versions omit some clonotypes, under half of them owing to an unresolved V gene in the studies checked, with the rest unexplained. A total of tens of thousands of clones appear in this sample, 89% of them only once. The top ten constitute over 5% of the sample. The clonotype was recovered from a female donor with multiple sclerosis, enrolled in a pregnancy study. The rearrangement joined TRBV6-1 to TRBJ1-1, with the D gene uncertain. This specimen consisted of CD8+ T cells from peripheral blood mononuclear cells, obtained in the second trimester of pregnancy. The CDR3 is CASSSDTEAFF. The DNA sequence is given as TGTGCCAGCAGTAGCGACACTGAAGCTTTCTTT.